These 31 T cell receptor beta chains came from one sample sequenced in a study of cytomegalovirus exposure and HLA in healthy donors. The primer mix had 60 Vbeta and 13 Jbeta primers. Some clones are missing from TCRdb's copy, which holds only in-frame ones; the method was immunoSEQ multiplex PCR. The sample holds roughly 130,000 clones, 61% seen once. The sequencing input was PBMCs. All receptors derive from a male donor in good health and CMV-seronegative.

A remark on this clone: One end of the junction does not line up with germline, which may come from a read error. This chain connects TRBV27 to TRBJ2-2, with TRBD2 matching 12 bases. CDR1 MNHEY and CDR2 SMNVEV come from the germline V gene (reference sequence). This CDR3 spans 21 amino acids. CDR3 sequence: CTSSRRGLAGFGVTNTGELFF. CDR3 DNA sequence: TGTACCAGCAGCCGGCGGGGACTAGCGGGTTTCGGGGTCACGAACACCGGGGAGCTGTTTTTT.

V usage is TRBV7-2 and J usage is TRBJ2-1, with 11 bases fitting TRBD1. The CDR3 contains 15 residues. CDR1 is SGHTA and CDR2 is FQGNSA in the germline V gene. V shed 7 bases and J 6 bases; nucleotides not matched to a gene: 8. CDR3 bases: TGTGCCAGCACCCTCGGACAGGGGGCGCGCAATGAGCAGTTCTTC. It translates to CASTLGQGARNEQFF.

The gene calls are TRBV11-2 and TRBJ2-6; TRBD1 aligns across 11 bases. CDR3 length equals 16 residues. With V trimmed by 4 bases and J by 2 bases, 1 base remained unmatched. Germline V gives CDR1 SGHAT, CDR2 FQNNGV. CDR3 amino acids: CASSWTGGAGANVLTF. The DNA for the CDR3 is TGTGCCAGCAGCTGGACAGGGGGCGCTGGGGCCAACGTCCTGACTTTC.

There are a few counts of this clone. V is TRBV7-9 and J is TRBJ2-1; unclear D gene. The V end lost 0 bases, the J end lost 5 bases, and 8 bases lay between the germline ends. The CDR3 is 14 residues long. CDR1 and CDR2 (germline): SEHNR, FQNEAQ (reference sequence). CDR3 protein: CASSLATSDNEQFF. The CDR3 bases are TGTGCCAGCAGCTTAGCAACCTCAGACAATGAGCAGTTCTTC. Full variable domain (remainder filled in from reference TRBV7-9 and TRBJ2-1): DTGVSQNPRHKITKRGQNVTFRCDPISEHNRLYWYRQTLGQGPEFLTYFQNEAQLEKSRLLSDRFSAERPKGSFSTLEIQRTEQGDSAMYLCASSLATSDNEQFFGPGTRLTVL.

The chain is built from TRBV7-2 and TRBJ1-6; 7 nucleotides align to TRBD1. CDR3 length equals 15 residues. J lost 7 bases, V lost 1 base, and 4 bases had no gene match. Germline-derived CDR1 and CDR2 are SGHTA and FQGNSA. CDR3 in amino acids: CASSLVVQGNSPLHF. Written as DNA, the CDR3 is TGTGCCAGCAGCTTAGTTGTACAGGGGAATTCACCCCTCCACTTT.

This chain links TRBV7-3 with TRBJ1-1; possibly TRBD1 for D (6 bases). Per germline, CDR1 SGHTA and CDR2 FQGTGA. This CDR3 has 16 residues. V was clipped by 2 bases and J by 0 bases, with 13 bases between them. As DNA, the CDR3 is TGTGCCAGCAGCTTAGGGGGGGCAGGGATGAACACTGAAGCTTTCTTT. It yields the protein CASSLGGAGMNTEAFF.

The table lists this clone with a few counts. The chain recombines TRBV7-2 with TRBJ2-7, with TRBD1 as a possible D gene (5 bases). The CDR3 length is 13 residues. V was trimmed by 1 base and J by 3 bases, leaving 7 bases between them. CDR1 is SGHTA, CDR2 FQGNSA, per germline. The CDR3 here is CASSLGGGYEQYF. CDR3 nucleotides: TGTGCCAGCAGCTTAGGGGGCGGCTACGAGCAGTACTTC.

The chain is built from TRBV5-4 and TRBJ1-6, with 7 nucleotides matching TRBD1. The CDR3 has 15 amino acids. CDR1 and CDR2 (germline): SGHNT, YYREEE (reference sequence). V shed 2 bases and J 9 bases; nucleotides not matched to a gene: 8. The CDR3 loop is CASSLRDRVTSPLHF. The CDR3 DNA sequence: TGTGCCAGCAGCTTACGAGACAGGGTTACTTCACCCCTCCACTTT. Looking up the rest from reference TRBV5-4 and TRBJ1-6 gives the full variable domain: ETGVTQSPTHLIKTRGQQVTLRCSSQSGHNTVSWYQQALGQGPQFIFQYYREEENGRGNFPPRFSGLQFPNYSSELNVNALELDDSALYLCASSLRDRVTSPLHFGNGTRLTVT.

The chain joins TRBV7-3 to TRBJ2-3; D is undetermined. Between the trimmed V and J ends, which lost 4 bases and 1 base, there was a span of 3 bases. The germline CDR1 and CDR2 sequences are SGHTA and FQGTGA. CDR3 length: 12 residues. The CDR3 nucleotides read TGTGCCAGCAGCTCCGGCACAGATACGCAGTATTTT. It codes for CASSSGTDTQYF.

V and J are TRBV2 and TRBJ2-2, with 7 bases identical to TRBD1. The CDR3 runs 15 residues. The V segment lost 4 bases and the J segment 3 bases; nucleotides outside the gene matches: 5. CDR1 SNHLY and CDR2 FYNNEI come from the germline V gene. CDR3 in amino acids: CASSGRGSYTGELFF. The DNA for the CDR3 is TGTGCCAGCAGTGGCAGGGGGTCTTACACCGGGGAGCTGTTTTTT.

CDR3 coding DNA: TGTGCCAGCAGTGAAGGACTTCGTGAGATCTATGGCTACACCTTC. It encodes CASSEGLREIYGYTF. The genes are TRBV6-1 and TRBJ1-2; D gene ambiguous. This CDR3 is built from 15 residues. V was pared by 1 base and J by 4 bases, with 13 bases between. Germline CDR1 and CDR2: MNHNS and SASEGT.

The rearrangement links TRBV6-5 to TRBJ1-6; 10 bases align to TRBD1. The J segment lost 4 bases and the V segment lost 6 bases, leaving 3 bases of the junction unmatched. Per germline, CDR1 MNHEY and CDR2 SVGAGI. The CDR3 length is 15 residues. CDR3 sequence: CASSRGQGYNSPLHF. The DNA of the CDR3 is TGTGCCAGCAGCCGGGGACAGGGGTATAATTCACCCCTCCACTTT.

This clone was recorded a few times. The chain links TRBV29-1 to TRBJ2-5; 7 nucleotides line up with TRBD1. The J call may not be correct, given that the DNA end is closer to TRBJ2-7. Germline loops: CDR1 SQVTM, CDR2 ANQGSEA. The CDR3 has 12 residues. This CDR3 reads CSARQGRDEQYF. The CDR3 region has the DNA TGCAGCGCAAGACAGGGTAGGGACGAGCAGTACTTC.

This clone has a handful of counts. The J gene is TRBJ1-2, the V gene TRBV4-1; 11 bases agree with TRBD1. Germline trimming cut 0 bases from V and 6 bases from J; bases unmatched to any gene: 9. CDR1 and CDR2 (germline): MGHRA, YSYEKL. The CDR3 is made up of 17 amino acids. CDR3 amino acids: CASSQDPTGTGGHGYTF. The CDR3 DNA sequence: TGCGCCAGCAGCCAAGACCCGACCGGGACAGGGGGTCATGGCTACACCTTC.

This chain links TRBV9 with TRBJ2-5; TRBD1 aligns across 8 bases. The CDR3 consists of 15 residues. Germline trimming cut 0 bases from V and 5 bases from J; bases unmatched to any gene: 6. Per germline, CDR1 SGDLS and CDR2 YYNGEE. This CDR3 is CASSVDEGQGETQYF. As DNA, the CDR3 is TGTGCCAGCAGCGTAGACGAAGGACAGGGCGAGACCCAGTACTTC.

This clone occurred a few times. The chain combines TRBV18 with TRBJ1-1, with 9 bases that match TRBD1. The CDR3 totals 16 residues. Germline loops: CDR1 KGHSH, CDR2 LQKENI. Germline trimming cut 3 bases from V and 5 bases from J; bases unmatched to any gene: 10. CDR3 sequence reads: CASSPDRDRVVTEAFF. CDR3 bases: TGTGCCAGCTCACCCGACCGGGACAGGGTCGTTACTGAAGCTTTCTTT.

This clone was seen a handful of times. The genes are TRBV10-3 and TRBJ2-3; 8 positions match TRBD1. Germline CDR1 is ENHRY and CDR2 is SYGVKD. V lost 10 bases, J lost 3 bases, and 12 bases stayed unmatched. The CDR3 length is 15 residues. The CDR3 here is CATGAGQGETDTQYF. CDR3 nucleotide sequence: TGTGCCACGGGCGCCGGACAGGGTGAAACAGATACGCAGTATTTT.

In DNA, the CDR3 is TGTGCCAGCAAGCAGGACAGGAACACCGGGGAGCTGTTTTTT. Protein sequence: CASKQDRNTGELFF. The rearrangement uses TRBV6-4 and TRBJ2-2; tentatively, D is TRBD1 (6 bases). Deletions cut 7 bases from V and 1 base from J, with 10 bases between. The germline V gene encodes CDR1 MRHNA and CDR2 SNTAGT. The CDR3 length is 14 residues.

The V call is TRBV5-1, the J call TRBJ1-2, with unresolved D. The germline V gene encodes CDR1 SGHRS and CDR2 YFSETQ. The CDR3 runs 14 residues. Trimming stripped 0 bases from V and 4 bases from J, with 10 bases between. This chain's CDR3 is CASSLDGESYGYTF. The CDR3 bases are TGCGCCAGCAGCTTGGATGGGGAGAGCTATGGCTACACCTTC.

The CDR3 sequence is CASSQDRRAHSTDTQYF. CDR3 nucleotides: TGCGCCAGCAGCCAAGATAGGAGGGCGCACAGCACAGATACGCAGTATTTT. J is TRBJ2-3 and V is TRBV4-3, with D tentatively TRBD2 (6 bases). This CDR3 is built from 17 residues. Germline loops: CDR1 LGHNA, CDR2 YSLEER. Trimming stripped 0 bases from V and 0 bases from J, with 13 bases between.

This chain's CDR3 is CASSEALAGTGAYEQYF. The CDR3 DNA reads TGTGCCAGCAGTGAAGCGCTGGCCGGGACAGGGGCCTACGAGCAGTACTTC. The chain carries TRBV6-1 and TRBJ2-7, with 10 bases aligning to TRBD1. The CDR3 has 17 residues. J gave up 2 bases and V 0 bases, and 7 bases lay outside the gene matches. The germline gives CDR1 MNHNS, CDR2 SASEGT.

CDR3 sequence (DNA): TGTGCCAGCAGCCCGGGGGGGCTATACACAGATACGCAGTATTTT. It specifies CASSPGGLYTDTQYF. The J gene is TRBJ2-3, the V gene TRBV9; TRBD2 aligns across 8 bases. V gave up 4 bases and J gave up 2 bases; unmatched junction bases: 6. The CDR3 is made up of 15 amino acids. Germline lookup yields CDR1 SGDLS and CDR2 YYNGEE.

The chain is built from TRBV5-1 and TRBJ2-5, with 9 bases matching TRBD2. The CDR3 extends over 16 amino acids. The junction had 7 bases not matched to a gene; V was cut back by 2 bases and J by 2 bases. Germline lookup yields CDR1 SGHRS and CDR2 YFSETQ. CDR3: CASSFRLAGRQETQYF. In DNA form, the CDR3 reads TGCGCCAGCAGCTTCCGGCTAGCGGGGAGACAAGAGACCCAGTACTTC.

V usage is TRBV5-5 and J usage is TRBJ2-5; D might be TRBD1 (5 bases). Trimming cost V 1 base and J 3 bases, with 7 bases left between them. The CDR3 is 13 amino acids. Per the germline V gene, CDR1 is SGHKS and CDR2 is YYEKEE (reference sequence). The DNA of the CDR3 is TGTGCCAGCAGCTTGCAGGGTAAAGAGACCCAGTACTTC. Protein product: CASSLQGKETQYF.

V is TRBV7-8 and J is TRBJ2-7; tentative D call: TRBD2 (6 bases). The germline CDR1 and CDR2 sequences are SGHVS and FQNEAQ. The CDR3 contains 14 residues. Trimming took 1 base from V and 4 from J, leaving 11 bases between them. CDR3 sequence: CASSLDGGSYEQYF. The CDR3 DNA reads TGTGCCAGCAGCTTAGACGGGGGAAGTTACGAGCAGTACTTC.

The chain recombines TRBV27 with TRBJ1-5; D ambiguous. Germline-derived CDR1 and CDR2 are MNHEY and SMNVEV (reference sequence). The CDR3 is 12 amino acids. V dropped 4 bases and J dropped 7 bases, with 8 bases sitting between them. The CDR3 DNA follows: TGTGCCAGCAGTTCCCCGTCGCAGCCCCAGCATTTT. Translation: CASSSPSQPQHF.

As DNA, the CDR3 is TGTGCCAGCTCACCACTTATAACAGGGTACTCCTACGAGCAGTACTTC. Translated: CASSPLITGYSYEQYF. The J gene is TRBJ2-7, the V gene TRBV18, with D maybe TRBD1 (6 bases). This CDR3 region has 16 residues. Trimming left V 1 base short and J 0 bases short, with 13 bases between. Germline CDR1 and CDR2: KGHSH and LQKENI.

The table lists this clone with many counts. The chain recombines TRBV10-1 with TRBJ1-2; 9 positions agree with TRBD1. The CDR3 sequence is 20 residues long. The germline CDR1 and CDR2 sequences are WNHNN and SYGVQD (reference sequence). Trimming at V came to 6 bases and at J to 6 bases, leaving 26 bases not matched to a gene. The CDR3 bases are TGCGCCAGCAGCGACCCTTCCCGGGACAGGGCGACCCACGAACCGAATGGCTACACCTTC. The encoded protein is CASSDPSRDRATHEPNGYTF.

The chain combines TRBV5-5 with TRBJ1-5; D perhaps matches TRBD1 (5 bases). Trimming left V 0 bases short and J 5 bases short, with 9 bases between. CDR3 length: 14 amino acids. From germline, CDR1 is SGHKS and CDR2 YYEKEE (reference sequence). The CDR3 DNA sequence: TGTGCCAGCAGCTTGGACGGCAGGGATCAGCCCCAGCATTTT. Encoded protein: CASSLDGRDQPQHF.

The V and J genes are TRBV15 and TRBJ2-7; the match to TRBD1 covers 8 bases. V trimming: 3 bases; J trimming: 0 bases; junction bases outside the gene matches: 4. The CDR3 totals 15 residues. From germline, CDR1 is LNHNV and CDR2 YYDKDF (reference sequence). The CDR3 region has the DNA TGTGCCACCAGCAGGGGACAGGCGAGCTCCTACGAGCAGTACTTC. It codes for CATSRGQASSYEQYF. Drawing the rest from reference TRBV15 and TRBJ2-7, the complete variable domain is DAMVIQNPRYQVTQFGKPVTLSCSQTLNHNVMYWYQQKSSQAPKLLFHYYDKDFNNEADTPDNFQSRRPNTSFCFLDIRSPGLGDTAMYLCATSRGQASSYEQYFGPGTRLTVT.

This clone occurred a few times. This sequence joins TRBV29-1 and TRBJ1-2; D not resolved. The CDR3 consists of 14 residues. Trimming shortened V by 8 bases and J by 4 bases, and 20 bases separated the two germline ends. In germline, CDR1 is SQVTM, CDR2 ANQGSEA. The CDR3 DNA reads as TGCAGCACCGAGGAGGGAGAACGGACCTATGGCTACACCTTC. This translates into CSTEEGERTYGYTF.